The subject of this entry is one T cell receptor beta chain. Its specificity is not known. These data belong to a study of T cells in localized non-small cell lung cancer. General observations from the study: T cell clonality was highest in uninvolved adjacent lung, above tumor.

Libraries were prepared by immunoSEQ multiplex PCR; TCRdb keeps only in-frame clonotypes and omits some of them. The sample records 20,000 to 30,000 clones, about 90% being singletons. Germline CDR1 and CDR2: SGHAT and FQNNGV. The V end lost 1 base, the J end lost 10 bases, and 14 bases lay between the germline ends. CDR3 length equals 15 residues. Material: peripheral blood, obtained before any cancer treatment. The TCR was taken from a male donor aged 60 or over with stage I squamous cell lung carcinoma. This rearrangement joins TRBV11-2 to TRBJ1-6; D gene unclear. CDR3 nucleotides: TGTGCCAGCAGCTTAGGTGGTTTTTCCAACTCACCCCTCCACTTT. Protein: CASSLGGFSNSPLHF. The entire variable domain, with the rest obtained from reference TRBV11-2 and TRBJ1-6, is as follows: EAGVAQSPRYKIIEKRQSVAFWCNPISGHATLYWYQQILGQGPKLLIQFQNNGVVDDSQLPKDRFSAERLKGVDSTLKIQPAKLEDSAVYLCASSLGGFSNSPLHFGNGTRLTVT.